These 9 T cell receptor beta chains were all obtained from the same sample, sequenced in a study of control samples from healthy donors and cancer patients. Generated by immunoSEQ multiplex PCR, the TCRdb table keeps only in-frame clones and is missing some. Of over 120,000 clones in the sample, over 90% are singletons; the top ten hold 13% to 15%. Source material: PBMCs. All receptors derive from a man aged 55 to 70 with colorectal cancer.

The chain carries TRBV10-3 and TRBJ1-1; 8 nucleotides agree with TRBD1. Germline lookup yields CDR1 ENHRY and CDR2 SYGVKD. V shed 3 bases, J shed 1 base, and the junction held 7 bases outside the gene matches. The CDR3 loop spans 16 amino acids. The CDR3 nucleotides are TGTGCCATCAGTGACCAGACAGGGGCGACGAACACTGAAGCTTTCTTT. Translating gives CAISDQTGATNTEAFF.

The chain recombines TRBV5-4 with TRBJ2-5, with 10 positions matching TRBD1. Germline values: CDR1 SGHNT, CDR2 YYREEE (reference sequence). Germline trimming cut 2 bases from V and 7 bases from J; bases unmatched to any gene: 5. The CDR3 length is 14 residues. The DNA for the CDR3 is TGTGCCAGCAGCTTAAAGACAGGGGGCGGGACCCAGTACTTC. Amino acid sequence: CASSLKTGGGTQYF.

Points on this clone: The sample contains more than one DNA sequence encoding this CDR3. The genes are TRBV5-8 and TRBJ2-2; 9 bases are a match to TRBD1. Looked up from germline, CDR1 is SGHTS and CDR2 is YDEGEE. V lost 1 base to trimming and J lost 4 bases; unmatched junction nucleotides: 11. The CDR3 has 18 residues. CDR3 coding DNA: TGTGCCAGCAGCTTGCGGGACAGGGTTTGGTCGGGCACCGGGGAGCTGTTTTTT. As protein: CASSLRDRVWSGTGELFF. Supplemented by reference TRBV5-8 and TRBJ2-2, the full variable domain reads EAGVTQSPTHLIKTRGQQATLRCSPISGHTSVYWYQQALGLGLQFLLWYDEGEERNRGNFPPRFSGRQFPNYSSELNVNALELEDSALYLCASSLRDRVWSGTGELFFGEGSRLTVL.

DNA of the CDR3: TGTGCCAGCAGTTACTCAGGTCCCGGGGAGCTGTTTTTT. Translation: CASSYSGPGELFF. This sequence joins TRBV6-5 and TRBJ2-2; D is ambiguous. Trimming cost V 0 bases and J 6 bases, with 5 bases left between them. The CDR3 consists of 13 residues. Germline V CDR1 and CDR2: MNHEY, SVGAGI.

CDR3 sequence reads: CASSYDYQETQYF. DNA for the CDR3: TGTGCCAGCAGTTACGACTACCAAGAGACCCAGTACTTC. The V call is TRBV6-5, the J call TRBJ2-5; D is uncertain. Trimming removed 2 bases at V and 0 bases at J, with 4 bases between. CDR3 length equals 13 residues. Germline V gene lookup returns CDR1 MNHEY and CDR2 SVGAGI.

The chain uses TRBV4-3 and TRBJ2-7; 9 nucleotides line up with TRBD1. The germline V gene has CDR1 LGHNA and CDR2 YSLEER. The CDR3 loop spans 14 amino acids. The V segment lost 4 bases and the J segment 2 bases; nucleotides outside the gene matches: 3. CDR3 loop: CASSLGTGTYEQYF. For the CDR3, the DNA is TGCGCCAGCAGCCTCGGGACAGGGACCTACGAGCAGTACTTC.

V gene TRBV3-1 (or the pseudogene TRBV3-2) combines with J gene TRBJ1-1; weak D call: TRBD1 (6 bases). Per the germline V gene, CDR1 is LGHDT and CDR2 is YNNKEL (reference sequence). V lost 3 bases and J 11 bases, leaving 28 bases between the germline ends. CDR3 length: 17 residues. The CDR3 DNA follows: TGTGCCAGCAGCCAGTCCACCCACAGGGCTACCGAGGTAAAGGCTTTCTTT. This codes for CASSQSTHRATEVKAFF.

CDR3 nucleotide sequence: TGTGCCAGGTGGGGGAGGGACACCATATATTTT. Protein sequence: CARWGRDTIYF. The chain joins TRBV6-5 to TRBJ1-3; tentatively, D is TRBD1 (5 bases). The CDR3 is 11 amino acids. Germline lookup yields CDR1 MNHEY and CDR2 SVGAGI. V lost 9 bases to trimming and J lost 8 bases, with 11 bases between them.

The V and J genes are TRBV11-2 and TRBJ2-3; TRBD1 is a possible D gene (6 bases). The CDR3 spans 15 residues. CDR1 and CDR2 (germline): SGHAT, FQNNGV. The germline V and J ends were trimmed by 5 bases and 5 bases, with 17 bases remaining between them. In nucleotides, the CDR3 is TGTGCCAGCAGCCACGGACAGCCAAGGGGAGATACGCAGTATTTT. It translates to CASSHGQPRGDTQYF.